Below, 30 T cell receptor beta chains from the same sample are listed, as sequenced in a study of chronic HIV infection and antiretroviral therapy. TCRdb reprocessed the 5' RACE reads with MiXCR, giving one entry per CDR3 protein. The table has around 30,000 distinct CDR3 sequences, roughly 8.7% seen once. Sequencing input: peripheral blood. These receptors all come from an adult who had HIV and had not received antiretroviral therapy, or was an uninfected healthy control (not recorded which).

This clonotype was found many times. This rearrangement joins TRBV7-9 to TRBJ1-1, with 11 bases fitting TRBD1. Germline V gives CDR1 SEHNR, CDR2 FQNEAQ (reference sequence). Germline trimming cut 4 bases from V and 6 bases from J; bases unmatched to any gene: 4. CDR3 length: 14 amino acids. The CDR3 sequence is CASSWDRGKAEAFF. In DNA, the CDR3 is TGTGCCAGCAGCTGGGACAGGGGGAAAGCTGAAGCTTTCTTT. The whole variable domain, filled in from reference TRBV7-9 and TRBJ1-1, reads DTGVSQNPRHKITKRGQNVTFRCDPISEHNRLYWYRQTLGQGPEFLTYFQNEAQLEKSRLLSDRFSAERPKGSFSTLEIQRTEQGDSAMYLCASSWDRGKAEAFFGQGTRLTVV.

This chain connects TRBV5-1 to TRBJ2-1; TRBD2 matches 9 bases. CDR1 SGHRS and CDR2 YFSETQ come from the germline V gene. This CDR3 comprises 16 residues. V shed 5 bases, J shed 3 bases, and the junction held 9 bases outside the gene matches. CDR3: CASSPTGTSNYNEQFF. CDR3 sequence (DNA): TGCGCCAGCAGTCCAACCGGGACTAGCAACTACAATGAGCAGTTCTTC.

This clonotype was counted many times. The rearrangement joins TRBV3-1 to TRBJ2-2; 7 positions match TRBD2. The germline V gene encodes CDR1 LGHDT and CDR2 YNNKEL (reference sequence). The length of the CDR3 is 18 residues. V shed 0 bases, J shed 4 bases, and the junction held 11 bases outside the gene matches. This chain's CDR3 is CASSQEFSGRGGTGELFF. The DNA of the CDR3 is TGTGCCAGCAGCCAAGAATTTAGCGGGCGCGGAGGCACCGGGGAGCTGTTTTTT.

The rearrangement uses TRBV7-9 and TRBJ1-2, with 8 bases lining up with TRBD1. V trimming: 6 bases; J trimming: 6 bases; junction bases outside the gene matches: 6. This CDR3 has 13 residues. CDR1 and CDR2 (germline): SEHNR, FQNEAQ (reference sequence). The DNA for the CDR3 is TGTGCCAGCAGGAAGGACAGGGAGGATGGCTACACCTTC. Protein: CASRKDREDGYTF.

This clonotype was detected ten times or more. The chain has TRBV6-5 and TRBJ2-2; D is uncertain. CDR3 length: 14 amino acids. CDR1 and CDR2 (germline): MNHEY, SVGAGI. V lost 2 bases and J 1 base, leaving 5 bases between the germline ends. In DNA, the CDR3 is TGTGCCAGCAGTTACGACGGGAACACCGGGGAGCTGTTTTTT. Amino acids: CASSYDGNTGELFF.

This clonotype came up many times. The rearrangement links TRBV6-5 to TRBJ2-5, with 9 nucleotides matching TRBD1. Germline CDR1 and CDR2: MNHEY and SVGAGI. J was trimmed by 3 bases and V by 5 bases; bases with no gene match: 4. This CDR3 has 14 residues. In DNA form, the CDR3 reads TGTGCCAGCAGTCCCGGACAGGGGAAAGAGACCCAGTACTTC. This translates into CASSPGQGKETQYF.

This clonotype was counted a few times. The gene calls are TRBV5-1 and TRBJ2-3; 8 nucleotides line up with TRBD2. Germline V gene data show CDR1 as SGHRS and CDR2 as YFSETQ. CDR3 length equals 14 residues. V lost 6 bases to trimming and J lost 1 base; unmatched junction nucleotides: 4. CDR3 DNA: TGCGCCAGCAAGCGGGAGTTCGGCACAGATACGCAGTATTTT. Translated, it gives CASKREFGTDTQYF.

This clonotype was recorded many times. CDR3 DNA sequence: TGCGCCAGCAGGATCGCCTCAGGGGGCGATGAGCAGTTCTTC. Translated, it gives CASRIASGGDEQFF. The rearrangement links TRBV5-1 to TRBJ2-1, with 8 bases matching TRBD1. This CDR3 contains 14 residues. Germline CDR1 and CDR2: SGHRS and YFSETQ. V dropped 5 bases and J dropped 8; count of bases not matched to a gene: 9.

The CDR3 here is CASSSDRGENYGYTF. The CDR3 DNA reads as TGTGCCAGCAGCTCTGACAGGGGAGAAAACTATGGCTACACCTTC. The genes are TRBV7-2 and TRBJ1-2; 8 nucleotides align to TRBD1. With 4 bases clipped from V and 2 bases from J, the junction kept 6 bases outside the gene matches. The germline gives CDR1 SGHTA, CDR2 FQGNSA. The CDR3 contains 15 residues.

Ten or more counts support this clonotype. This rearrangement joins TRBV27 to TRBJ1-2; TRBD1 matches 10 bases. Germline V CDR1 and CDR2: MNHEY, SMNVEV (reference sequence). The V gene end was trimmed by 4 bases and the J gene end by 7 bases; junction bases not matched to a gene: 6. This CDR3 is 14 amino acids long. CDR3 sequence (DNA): TGTGCCAGCAGTTATCGACAGGGGGCTGGTGGCTACACCTTC. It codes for CASSYRQGAGGYTF.

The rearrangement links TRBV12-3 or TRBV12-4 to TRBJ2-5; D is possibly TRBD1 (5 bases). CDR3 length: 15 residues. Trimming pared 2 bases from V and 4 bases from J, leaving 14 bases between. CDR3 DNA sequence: TGTGCCAGCAGTTTACAGGGTCCAGGGCTAGAGACCCAGTACTTC. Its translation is CASSLQGPGLETQYF.

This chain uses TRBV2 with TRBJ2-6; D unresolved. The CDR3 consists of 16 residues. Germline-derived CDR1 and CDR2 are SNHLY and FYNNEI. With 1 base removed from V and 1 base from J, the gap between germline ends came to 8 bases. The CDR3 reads CASSEGRVSGANVLTF. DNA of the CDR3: TGTGCCAGCAGTGAAGGAAGGGTGTCTGGGGCCAACGTCCTGACTTTC.

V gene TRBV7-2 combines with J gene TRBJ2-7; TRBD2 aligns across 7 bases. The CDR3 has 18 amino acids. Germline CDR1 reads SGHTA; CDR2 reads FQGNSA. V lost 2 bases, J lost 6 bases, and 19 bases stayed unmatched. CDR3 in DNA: TGTGCCAGCAGCTTAACCCCCCGGACTAGAGTCCCTATCTCCGAGCAGTACTTC. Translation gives CASSLTPRTRVPISEQYF. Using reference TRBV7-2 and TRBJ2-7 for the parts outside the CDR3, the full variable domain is GAGVSQSPSNKVTEKGKDVELRCDPISGHTALYWYRQSLGQGLEFLIYFQGNSAPDKSGLPSDRFSAERTGGSVSTLTIQRTQQEDSAVYLCASSLTPRTRVPISEQYFGPGTRLTVT.

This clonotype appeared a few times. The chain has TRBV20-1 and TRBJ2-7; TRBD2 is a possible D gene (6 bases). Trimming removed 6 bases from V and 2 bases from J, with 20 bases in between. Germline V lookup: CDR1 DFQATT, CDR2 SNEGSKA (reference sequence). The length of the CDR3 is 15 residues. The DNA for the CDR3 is TGCAGTGCATCGAAGACGGGGGAGCGAACCTACGAGCAGTACTTC. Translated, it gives CSASKTGERTYEQYF.

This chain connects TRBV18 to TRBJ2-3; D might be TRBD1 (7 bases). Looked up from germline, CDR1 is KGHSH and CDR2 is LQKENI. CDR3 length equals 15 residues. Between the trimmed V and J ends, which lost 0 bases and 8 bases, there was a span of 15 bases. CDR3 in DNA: TGTGCCAGCTCACCACCGGAGGGGGCAATAGTTACGCAGTATTTT. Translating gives CASSPPEGAIVTQYF.

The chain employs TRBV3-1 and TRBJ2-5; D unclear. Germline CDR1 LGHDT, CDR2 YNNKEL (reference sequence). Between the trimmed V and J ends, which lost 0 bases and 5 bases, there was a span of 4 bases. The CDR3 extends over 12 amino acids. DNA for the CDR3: TGTGCCAGCAGCCAAGATCTTGAGACCCAGTACTTC. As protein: CASSQDLETQYF.

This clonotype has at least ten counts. The CDR3 reads CSVVAGVETQYF. CDR3 nucleotide sequence: TGCAGCGTTGTTGCTGGGGTGGAGACCCAGTACTTC. The chain combines TRBV29-1 with TRBJ2-5, with D hard to call. Germline V CDR1 and CDR2: SQVTM, ANQGSEA. V lost 4 bases, J lost 5 bases, and 11 bases lay in between. This CDR3 spans 12 amino acids.

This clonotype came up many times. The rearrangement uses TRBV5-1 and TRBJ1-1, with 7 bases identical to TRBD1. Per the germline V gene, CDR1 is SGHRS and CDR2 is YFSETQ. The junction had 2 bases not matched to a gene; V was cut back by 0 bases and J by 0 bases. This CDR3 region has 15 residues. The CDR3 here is CASSLVGQLNTEAFF. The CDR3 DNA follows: TGCGCCAGCAGCTTGGTGGGACAGCTGAACACTGAAGCTTTCTTT.

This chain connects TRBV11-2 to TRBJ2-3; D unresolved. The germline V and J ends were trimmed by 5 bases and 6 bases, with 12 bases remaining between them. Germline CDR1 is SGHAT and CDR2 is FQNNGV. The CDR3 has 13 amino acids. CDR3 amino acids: CASSLNPGDTQYF. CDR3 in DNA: TGTGCCAGCAGCCTCAATCCAGGTGATACGCAGTATTTT.

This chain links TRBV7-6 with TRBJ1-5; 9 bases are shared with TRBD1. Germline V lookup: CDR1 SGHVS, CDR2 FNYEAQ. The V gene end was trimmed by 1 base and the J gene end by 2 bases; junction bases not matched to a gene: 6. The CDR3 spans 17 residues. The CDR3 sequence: CASSLGPDRGGNQPQHF. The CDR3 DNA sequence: TGTGCCAGCAGCTTAGGCCCGGACAGGGGTGGCAATCAGCCCCAGCATTTT.

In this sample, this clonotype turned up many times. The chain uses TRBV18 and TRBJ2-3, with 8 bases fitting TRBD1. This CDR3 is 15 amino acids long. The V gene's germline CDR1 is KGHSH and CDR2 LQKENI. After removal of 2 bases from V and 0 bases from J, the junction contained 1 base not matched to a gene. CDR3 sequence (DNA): TGTGCCAGCTCACCAGGGACAGGCAGCACAGATACGCAGTATTTT. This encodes CASSPGTGSTDTQYF.

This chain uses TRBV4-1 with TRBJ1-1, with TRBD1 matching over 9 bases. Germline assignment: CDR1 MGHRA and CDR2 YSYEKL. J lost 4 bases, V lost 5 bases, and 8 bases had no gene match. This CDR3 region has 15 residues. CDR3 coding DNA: TGCGCCAGCAGCACGTTGGGACAGGGAGGCACTGAAGCTTTCTTT. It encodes CASSTLGQGGTEAFF.

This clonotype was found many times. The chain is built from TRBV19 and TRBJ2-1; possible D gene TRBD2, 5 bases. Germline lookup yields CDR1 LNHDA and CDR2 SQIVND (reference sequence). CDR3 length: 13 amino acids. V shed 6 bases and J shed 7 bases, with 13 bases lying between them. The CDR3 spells CASSQDSPNEQFF. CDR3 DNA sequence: TGTGCCAGTAGCCAGGACTCTCCTAATGAGCAGTTCTTC.

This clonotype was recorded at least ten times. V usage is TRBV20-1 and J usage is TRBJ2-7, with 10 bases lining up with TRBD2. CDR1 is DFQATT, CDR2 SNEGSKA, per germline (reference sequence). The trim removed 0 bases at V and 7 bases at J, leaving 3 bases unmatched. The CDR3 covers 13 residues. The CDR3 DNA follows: TGCAGTGCTAGAGAAGCGGGAGGGGAAGAGCAGTACTTC. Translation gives CSAREAGGEEQYF.

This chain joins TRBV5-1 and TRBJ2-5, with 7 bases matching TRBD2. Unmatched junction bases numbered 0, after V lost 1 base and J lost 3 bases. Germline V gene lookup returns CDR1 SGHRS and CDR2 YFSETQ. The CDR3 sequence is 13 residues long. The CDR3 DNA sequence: TGCGCCAGCAGCTTGCGGGGGGAAGAGACCCAGTACTTC. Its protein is CASSLRGEETQYF.

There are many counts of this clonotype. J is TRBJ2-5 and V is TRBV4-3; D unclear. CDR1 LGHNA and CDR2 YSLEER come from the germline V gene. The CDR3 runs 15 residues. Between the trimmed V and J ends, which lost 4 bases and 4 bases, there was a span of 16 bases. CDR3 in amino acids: CASSPSTDPTETQYF. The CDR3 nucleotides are TGCGCCAGCAGCCCATCTACCGACCCGACAGAGACCCAGTACTTC.

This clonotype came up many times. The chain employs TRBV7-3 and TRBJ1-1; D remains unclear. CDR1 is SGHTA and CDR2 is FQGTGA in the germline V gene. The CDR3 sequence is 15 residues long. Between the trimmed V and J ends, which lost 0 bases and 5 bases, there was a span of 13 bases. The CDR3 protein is CASSLTGLERTEAFF. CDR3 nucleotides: TGTGCCAGCAGCTTAACAGGGTTAGAAAGGACTGAAGCTTTCTTT.

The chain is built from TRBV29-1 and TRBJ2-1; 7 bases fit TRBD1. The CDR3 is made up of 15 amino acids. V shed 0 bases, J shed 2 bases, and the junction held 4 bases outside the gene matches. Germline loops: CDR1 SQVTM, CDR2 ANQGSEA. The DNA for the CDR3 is TGCAGCGTTGAAGATGATCAGGGGGCCTACAATGAGCAGTTCTTC. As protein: CSVEDDQGAYNEQFF.

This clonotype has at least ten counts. In DNA, the CDR3 is TGTGCCAGCAGGAGCGGGTCCTACAATGAGCAGTTCTTC. The encoded protein is CASRSGSYNEQFF. The rearrangement joins TRBV12-3 or TRBV12-4 to TRBJ2-1; a possible D gene is TRBD2 (6 bases). Trimming stripped 6 bases from V and 1 base from J, with 7 bases between. The length of the CDR3 is 13 residues.

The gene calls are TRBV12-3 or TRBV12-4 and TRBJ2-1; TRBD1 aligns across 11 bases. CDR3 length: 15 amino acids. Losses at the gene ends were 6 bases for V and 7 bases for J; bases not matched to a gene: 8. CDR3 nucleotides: TGTGCCAGCAGCCTGGGACAGGGGGGCTTGAATGAGCAGTTCTTC. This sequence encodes CASSLGQGGLNEQFF.